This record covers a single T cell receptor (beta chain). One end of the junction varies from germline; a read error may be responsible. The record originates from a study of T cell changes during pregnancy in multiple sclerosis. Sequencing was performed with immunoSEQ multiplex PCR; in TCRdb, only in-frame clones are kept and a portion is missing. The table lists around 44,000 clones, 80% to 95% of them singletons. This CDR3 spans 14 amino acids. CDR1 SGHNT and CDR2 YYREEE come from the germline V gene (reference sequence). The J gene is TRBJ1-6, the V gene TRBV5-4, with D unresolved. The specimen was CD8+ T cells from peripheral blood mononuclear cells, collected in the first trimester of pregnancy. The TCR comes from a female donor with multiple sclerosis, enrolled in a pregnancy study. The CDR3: CASSPHSGTGPLHF. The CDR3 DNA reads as TGCGCCAGCAGCCCCCACAGTGGCACTGGCCCCCTCCACTTT. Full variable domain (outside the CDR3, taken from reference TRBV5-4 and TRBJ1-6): ETGVTQSPTHLIKTRGQQVTLRCSSQSGHNTVSWYQQALGQGPQFIFQYYREEENGRGNFPPRFSGLQFPNYSSELNVNALELDDSALYLCASSPHSGTGPLHFGNGTRLTVT.